The next 8 T cell receptor beta chains were all read from a single sample in a study. Assay used: immunoSEQ multiplex PCR; TCRdb lists only in-frame clones, some missing. This repertoire shows roughly 68,000 clones, 90% to 95% found once; its top ten account for roughly 4%. Material for sequencing was PBMCs. The receptors were sampled from a man between 35 and 55 years old with rheumatoid arthritis.

This clone occurred a few times. The chain recombines TRBV28 with TRBJ1-6; D call uncertain. The CDR3 runs 15 residues. The V gene's germline CDR1 is MDHEN and CDR2 SYDVKM. Trimming took 4 bases from V and 9 from J, leaving 16 bases between them. The chain's CDR3 is CASSSNNLAASPLHF. The CDR3 DNA is TGTGCCAGCAGTTCCAATAATCTAGCGGCTTCACCCCTCCACTTT.

The chain employs TRBV7-9 and TRBJ2-3; D perhaps matches TRBD1 (6 bases). Looked up from germline, CDR1 is SEHNR and CDR2 is FQNEAQ (reference sequence). The CDR3 sequence is 15 residues long. V was cut by 2 bases and J by 0 bases, with 9 bases left in between. The CDR3: CASSLRGQSTDTQYF. The CDR3, as DNA: TGTGCCAGCAGCTTAAGGGGACAAAGCACAGATACGCAGTATTTT.

J is TRBJ1-6 and V is TRBV5-6; D remains ambiguous. CDR3 length: 15 amino acids. Per germline, CDR1 SGHDT and CDR2 YYEEEE. V was trimmed by 7 bases and J by 4 bases, leaving 15 bases between them. The CDR3 bases are TGTGCCAGCGCCCCTGCAGCGGCTTATAATTCACCCCTCCACTTT. Residues: CASAPAAAYNSPLHF.

The chain has TRBV13 and TRBJ2-2; perhaps TRBD2 as D (6 bases). Germline CDR1 reads PRHDT; CDR2 reads FYEKMQ (reference sequence). Deletions cut 7 bases from V and 5 bases from J, with 14 bases between. This CDR3 is built from 14 residues. The CDR3 bases are TGTGCCAGCAAAACGGGGGTGGGGACCGGGGAGCTGTTTTTT. Protein sequence: CASKTGVGTGELFF.

The chain has TRBV10-3 and TRBJ1-4; a weak D match, TRBD1 (5 bases). CDR1 and CDR2 from the germline V gene are ENHRY and SYGVKD. The CDR3 contains 13 residues. V lost 7 bases to trimming and J lost 4 bases, with 10 bases between them. CDR3 in amino acids: CAITGDGNEKLFF. CDR3 sequence (DNA): TGTGCCATCACCGGGGACGGTAATGAAAAACTGTTTTTT.

This chain links TRBV11-2 with TRBJ1-2, with a tentative D call TRBD1 (6 bases). The CDR3 loop spans 17 amino acids. Trimming cost V 2 bases and J 2 bases, with 18 bases left between them. Germline CDR1 and CDR2: SGHAT and FQNNGV. CDR3 sequence reads: CASSLISGGESNYGYTF. The CDR3 nucleotides are TGTGCCAGCAGCTTAATCTCTGGGGGCGAATCGAACTATGGCTACACCTTC.

The chain combines TRBV28 with TRBJ1-2; the D is unclear. V was cut by 4 bases and J by 8 bases, with 17 bases left in between. This CDR3 spans 14 amino acids. Germline V lookup: CDR1 MDHEN, CDR2 SYDVKM. CDR3 DNA: TGTGCCAGCAGTTACATACATGTTACTATGGGCTACACCTTC. Translated, it gives CASSYIHVTMGYTF.

This chain links TRBV7-2 with TRBJ2-3, with D possibly matching TRBD2 (6 bases). The CDR3 spans 16 residues. Trimming cost V 3 bases and J 1 base, with 14 bases left between them. Germline CDR1 SGHTA, CDR2 FQGNSA. CDR3 sequence: CASSLGRGKRTDTQYF. Here the CDR3 DNA reads TGTGCCAGCAGCTTGGGGCGGGGCAAGCGCACAGATACGCAGTATTTT.